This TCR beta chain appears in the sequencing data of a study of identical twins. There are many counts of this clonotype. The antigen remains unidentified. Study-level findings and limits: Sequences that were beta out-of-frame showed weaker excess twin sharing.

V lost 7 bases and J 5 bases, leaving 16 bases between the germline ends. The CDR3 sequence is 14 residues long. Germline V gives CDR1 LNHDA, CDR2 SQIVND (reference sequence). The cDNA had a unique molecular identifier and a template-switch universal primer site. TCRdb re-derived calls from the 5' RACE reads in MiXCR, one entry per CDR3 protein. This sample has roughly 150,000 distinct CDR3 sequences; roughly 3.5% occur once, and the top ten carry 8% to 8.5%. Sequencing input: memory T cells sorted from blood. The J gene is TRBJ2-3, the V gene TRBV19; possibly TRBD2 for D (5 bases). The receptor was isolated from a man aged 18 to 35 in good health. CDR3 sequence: CASTMRAEGDTQYF. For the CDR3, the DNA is TGTGCCAGTACTATGAGGGCCGAGGGAGATACGCAGTATTTT.